This T cell receptor (beta chain) was sequenced during a study of T-cell reconstitution after alpha-beta-depleted transplantation in children. Germline V gene sequence: CDR1 SGHVS, CDR2 FNYEAQ. The V gene end was trimmed by 5 bases and the J gene end by 6 bases; junction bases not matched to a gene: 9. The CDR3 contains 16 residues. Broader study findings: There were reportedly several hundred expanded graft clones from which alpha-beta T cells came about two months after transplant.

With regard to this clonotype: Its antigen is unidentified.

Preparing the TCRbeta library involved the use of unique molecular identifiers. Each CDR3 protein gets one entry after TCRdb re-called the PCR reads with MiXCR. Among hundreds of thousands of distinct CDR3 sequences listed, 13% were seen once. The source material was PBMCs, mostly from graft donor cells, sampled 360 days after TCRalphabeta/CD19-depleted stem cell transplant. This TCR was sampled from a male patient aged 10 to 17 who had a stem cell transplant for acute myeloid leukemia, so the T cells may come from the graft donor. The chain carries TRBV7-6 and TRBJ2-1, with 11 bases lining up with TRBD2. DNA for the CDR3: TGTGCCAGCAGCGCGCTTAGCGGGAGGGAAAGCAATGAGCAGTTCTTC. It specifies CASSALSGRESNEQFF.